Below, 30 T cell receptor beta chains from the same sample are listed, as sequenced in a study of blood T cell repertoires in COVID-19. Assay: immunoSEQ multiplex PCR; the TCRdb copy retains only in-frame clones and omits some. The table records 200,000 to 250,000 clones, 92% of them present only once. Sequences were obtained from peripheral blood. These receptors were collected from a man aged 55 to 70 with COVID-19, enrolled during active disease.

V gene TRBV9 combines with J gene TRBJ1-1; no clear D gene. With 0 bases removed from V and 4 bases from J, the gap between germline ends came to 10 bases. CDR3 length: 14 amino acids. Germline V gene sequence: CDR1 SGDLS, CDR2 YYNGEE. The DNA for the CDR3 is TGTGCCAGCAGCGTAGTCTCGGGTATCACTGAAGCTTTCTTT. Protein: CASSVVSGITEAFF.

The chain couples TRBV5-6 to TRBJ2-1; 14 positions match TRBD2. The CDR3 is made up of 16 amino acids. Germline V lookup: CDR1 SGHDT, CDR2 YYEEEE. The V segment lost 4 bases and the J segment 9 bases; nucleotides outside the gene matches: 9. CDR3: CASSRPGLAGDPEQFF. In DNA form, the CDR3 reads TGTGCCAGCAGCCGACCGGGACTAGCGGGAGACCCTGAGCAGTTCTTC.

This chain uses TRBV18 with TRBJ1-5, with unresolved D. Germline V gene data show CDR1 as KGHSH and CDR2 as LQKENI. There are 13 residues in the CDR3. The V and J ends lost 3 bases and 7 bases respectively, with 10 bases between them. The CDR3 is CASSPDTVQPQHF. The CDR3 region has the DNA TGTGCCAGCTCACCCGACACGGTACAGCCCCAGCATTTT.

Comment on this clone: Other DNA sequences in the sample encode the same CDR3. This rearrangement joins TRBV7-2 to TRBJ2-7; 7 bases are shared with TRBD2. This CDR3 contains 14 residues. Germline assignment: CDR1 SGHTA and CDR2 FQGNSA. Losses at the gene ends were 1 base for V and 3 bases for J; bases not matched to a gene: 3. Here the CDR3 reads CASSLVGGNYEQYF. The CDR3 nucleotides are TGTGCCAGCAGCTTAGTCGGGGGGAACTACGAGCAGTACTTC.

The chain carries TRBV5-1 and TRBJ1-1; D remains ambiguous. This CDR3 spans 14 amino acids. Germline CDR1 SGHRS, CDR2 YFSETQ. V was cut by 4 bases and J by 4 bases, with 14 bases left in between. Written as DNA, the CDR3 is TGCGCCAGCAGCCAGCGGACCTCGGGCACTGAAGCTTTCTTT. Translated: CASSQRTSGTEAFF. Based on the CDR3 plus reference TRBV5-1 and TRBJ1-1, the full variable domain is KAGVTQTPRYLIKTRGQQVTLSCSPISGHRSVSWYQQTPGQGLQFLFEYFSETQRNKGNFPGRFSGRQFSNSRSEMNVSTLELGDSALYLCASSQRTSGTEAFFGQGTRLTVV.

The chain recombines TRBV4-3 with TRBJ1-2; a weak D match, TRBD1 (5 bases). V lost 4 bases and J lost 0, with 12 bases in between. CDR3 length: 15 residues. Germline assignment: CDR1 LGHNA and CDR2 YSLEER. In nucleotides, the CDR3 is TGCGCCAGCAGCCGGGGGGACTCATCTAACTATGGCTACACCTTC. It yields the protein CASSRGDSSNYGYTF.

This CDR3 reads CASSLGRGTDTQYF. The CDR3 nucleotides read TGTGCCAGCAGCTTAGGCAGGGGAACAGATACGCAGTATTTT. V is TRBV11-3 and J is TRBJ2-3; D might be TRBD1 (6 bases). CDR1 SGHNT and CDR2 YENEEA come from the germline V gene. V shed 1 base and J shed 3 bases, with 8 bases lying between them. CDR3 length: 14 residues.

This rearrangement joins TRBV5-1 to TRBJ2-7; 9 positions agree with TRBD1. There are 15 residues in the CDR3. V trimming: 5 bases; J trimming: 3 bases; junction bases outside the gene matches: 9. Germline lookup yields CDR1 SGHRS and CDR2 YFSETQ. The CDR3 loop reads CASRSPGQGFYEQYF. The CDR3 nucleotides read TGCGCCAGCAGATCACCGGGACAGGGATTCTACGAGCAGTACTTC.

V is TRBV12-5 and J is TRBJ1-6, with D unresolved. The germline V gene has CDR1 LGHNT and CDR2 FRNRAP. CDR3 length: 16 amino acids. V was cut by 2 bases and J by 0 bases, with 8 bases left in between. Here the CDR3 DNA reads TGTGCTAGTGGTTTGACCCGGAGCTCCTATAATTCACCCCTCCACTTT. Encoded protein: CASGLTRSSYNSPLHF.

This clone occurred once. The rearrangement joins TRBV28 to TRBJ1-3; a weak D match, TRBD1 (6 bases). This CDR3 is built from 14 residues. V lost 4 bases and J 3 bases, leaving 10 bases between the germline ends. Germline loops: CDR1 MDHEN, CDR2 SYDVKM. The CDR3 bases are TGTGCCAGCAGTTCTACAGGGCTTGGAAACACCATATATTTT. As protein: CASSSTGLGNTIYF. Based on the CDR3 plus reference TRBV28 and TRBJ1-3, the full variable domain is DVKVTQSSRYLVKRTGEKVFLECVQDMDHENMFWYRQDPGLGLRLIYFSYDVKMKEKGDIPEGYSVSREKKERFSLILESASTNQTSMYLCASSSTGLGNTIYFGEGSWLTVV.

V and J are TRBV18 and TRBJ1-2; 7 bases fit TRBD1. The CDR3 has 15 amino acids. Germline V gene data show CDR1 as KGHSH and CDR2 as LQKENI. V lost 5 bases, J lost 7 bases, and 13 bases stayed unmatched. The CDR3 DNA reads TGTGCCAGCTCAATCGAACAGGGGCAGGGCGGTGGCTACACCTTC. This sequence encodes CASSIEQGQGGGYTF.

V gene TRBV7-9 combines with J gene TRBJ1-2, with TRBD1 matching 8 bases. The V segment lost 1 base and the J segment 6 bases; nucleotides outside the gene matches: 7. CDR1 and CDR2 (germline): SEHNR, FQNEAQ (reference sequence). The CDR3 loop spans 15 amino acids. The CDR3 bases are TGTGCCAGCAGCTTAGTCGGCGGGACAGGTAATGGCTACACCTTC. Its translation is CASSLVGGTGNGYTF.

The chain carries TRBV6-5 and TRBJ1-2, with TRBD1 matching over 9 bases. CDR3 length equals 15 residues. V dropped 2 bases and J dropped 4; count of bases not matched to a gene: 5. Looked up from germline, CDR1 is MNHEY and CDR2 is SVGAGI. The CDR3 nucleotides read TGTGCCAGCAGTTACGGGACAGGGCATAGCTATGGCTACACCTTC. Its protein is CASSYGTGHSYGYTF.

This clone was counted a single time. V gene TRBV18 combines with J gene TRBJ1-1; 7 positions match TRBD1. Germline loops: CDR1 KGHSH, CDR2 LQKENI. V lost 11 bases to trimming and J lost 1 base; unmatched junction nucleotides: 13. This CDR3 region has 15 residues. CDR3 sequence: CAGQQGTAPNTEAFF. CDR3 DNA: TGTGCCGGACAACAAGGGACAGCTCCGAACACTGAAGCTTTCTTT. The whole variable domain, remainder taken from reference TRBV18 and TRBJ1-1, is NAGVMQNPRHLVRRRGQEARLRCSPMKGHSHVYWYRQLPEEGLKFMVYLQKENIIDESGMPKERFSAEFPKEGPSILRIQQVVRGDSAAYFCAGQQGTAPNTEAFFGQGTRLTVV.

The chain combines TRBV4-1 with TRBJ2-5, with TRBD1 matching over 8 bases. V lost 0 bases to trimming and J lost 2 bases; unmatched junction nucleotides: 14. CDR3 length: 19 amino acids. Looked up from germline, CDR1 is MGHRA and CDR2 is YSYEKL. The CDR3 spells CASSQDRTGMTESQETQYF. The CDR3 nucleotides read TGCGCCAGCAGCCAAGATCGGACAGGGATGACAGAGTCACAAGAGACCCAGTACTTC.

This rearrangement joins TRBV20-1 to TRBJ1-3; D remains ambiguous. V was clipped by 6 bases and J by 4 bases, with 7 bases between them. CDR3 length: 11 residues. Germline assignment: CDR1 DFQATT and CDR2 SNEGSKA (reference sequence). Written as DNA, the CDR3 is TGCAGTGCGACTCAAGGAAACACCATATATTTT. Its protein is CSATQGNTIYF.

This clone was observed a handful of times. The V call is TRBV28, the J call TRBJ2-1, with 9 bases lining up with TRBD1. After removal of 1 base from V and 4 bases from J, the junction contained 17 bases not matched to a gene. The CDR3 consists of 20 residues. CDR1 and CDR2 from the germline V gene are MDHEN and SYDVKM. In nucleotides, the CDR3 is TGTGCCAGCAGTTTATTCCGGGACAGGGCAAGGCAGAGGAGGTACAATGAGCAGTTCTTC. Translated, it gives CASSLFRDRARQRRYNEQFF.

This sequence joins TRBV5-6 and TRBJ1-5, with D maybe TRBD1 (5 bases). The germline gives CDR1 SGHDT, CDR2 YYEEEE. This CDR3 has 15 amino acids. V was trimmed by 1 base and J by 1 base, leaving 9 bases between them. The CDR3 loop is CASSLQGRSNQPQHF. CDR3 sequence (DNA): TGTGCCAGCAGCTTGCAGGGCAGGAGCAATCAGCCCCAGCATTTT.

The J gene is TRBJ2-2, the V gene TRBV2; 7 bases line up with TRBD1. J lost 0 bases, V lost 8 bases, and 6 bases had no gene match. This CDR3 comprises 15 residues. The germline CDR1 and CDR2 sequences are SNHLY and FYNNEI. The DNA of the CDR3 is TGTGCCAGCGCTCGTCAGGGGGCGAACACCGGGGAGCTGTTTTTT. This codes for CASARQGANTGELFF. Together with reference TRBV2 and TRBJ2-2, the CDR3 gives the full variable domain: EPEVTQTPSHQVTQMGQEVILRCVPISNHLYFYWYRQILGQKVEFLVSFYNNEISEKSEIFDDQFSVERPDGSNFTLKIRSTKLEDSAMYFCASARQGANTGELFFGEGSRLTVL.

In regard to this clone: This specimen includes other DNA sequences encoding the same CDR3. The chain carries TRBV3-1 (or the pseudogene TRBV3-2) and TRBJ2-3; tentative D call: TRBD2 (5 bases). The CDR3 is made up of 14 amino acids. Per the germline V gene, CDR1 is LGHDT and CDR2 is YNNKEL (reference sequence). Trimming took off 1 base at V and 2 bases at J, with 7 bases between the two ends. The CDR3 DNA is TGTGCCAGCAGCCAAGGAGGGTTCACAGATACGCAGTATTTT. Protein: CASSQGGFTDTQYF.

This clone appeared once. This chain connects TRBV19 to TRBJ2-7; 14 positions match TRBD2. J gave up 3 bases and V 6 bases, and 4 bases lay outside the gene matches. The CDR3 length is 15 residues. Germline values: CDR1 LNHDA, CDR2 SQIVND (reference sequence). The CDR3 here is CASSVGTSGGYEQYF. CDR3 in DNA: TGTGCCAGTAGCGTTGGGACTAGCGGGGGCTACGAGCAGTACTTC.

This clone came up once. V is TRBV14 and J is TRBJ1-4; 10 nucleotides agree with TRBD1. The CDR3 runs 13 residues. V dropped 4 bases and J dropped 11; count of bases not matched to a gene: 4. Germline loops: CDR1 SGHDN, CDR2 FVKESK. The CDR3 DNA reads TGTGCCAGCAGCCTCCGACAGGGGGCTAAACTGTTTTTT. The encoded protein is CASSLRQGAKLFF.

V gene TRBV21-1 combines with J gene TRBJ1-6; the listed D gene, TRBD1, was not tested against the DNA. TRBV21-1 is a known pseudogene. CDR3 length: 12 residues. CDR3 amino acids: CASRTLNSPLHF. In DNA form, the CDR3 reads TGTGCCAGCAGGACACTCAATTCACCCCTCCACTTT.

This chain links TRBV27 with TRBJ2-4; 9 nucleotides align to TRBD1. The CDR3 extends over 14 amino acids. V shed 6 bases, J shed 8 bases, and the junction held 8 bases outside the gene matches. Germline loops: CDR1 MNHEY, CDR2 SMNVEV (reference sequence). CDR3 DNA sequence: TGTGCCAGCAGGTACAGGGGGCGGTTGGACATTCAGTACTTC. It translates to CASRYRGRLDIQYF.

This clone showed up many times. V gene TRBV10-3 combines with J gene TRBJ2-1; TRBD1 matches 12 bases. The CDR3 totals 16 residues. The V gene end was trimmed by 2 bases and the J gene end by 6 bases; junction bases not matched to a gene: 5. Looked up from germline, CDR1 is ENHRY and CDR2 is SYGVKD. CDR3 residues: CAISEGGTGGGNEQFF. In DNA, the CDR3 is TGTGCCATCAGTGAGGGCGGGACAGGGGGCGGCAATGAGCAGTTCTTC.

The genes are TRBV14 and TRBJ2-1; TRBD2 matches at 8 bases. The CDR3 is made up of 13 amino acids. The junction had 5 bases not matched to a gene; V was cut back by 4 bases and J by 9 bases. The germline CDR1 and CDR2 sequences are SGHDN and FVKESK. The chain's CDR3 is CASSPQLAAEQFF. CDR3 in DNA: TGTGCCAGCAGCCCCCAACTAGCGGCTGAGCAGTTCTTC.

This clone was found once. This chain uses TRBV7-2 with TRBJ2-1, with 7 bases aligning to TRBD1. From germline, CDR1 is SGHTA and CDR2 FQGNSA. This CDR3 region has 14 residues. The ends lost 6 bases at V and 7 bases at J; junction bases unmatched: 9. In DNA, the CDR3 is TGTGCCAGCAGTTCCTCCAGGGGGTGGAATGAGCAGTTCTTC. It is translated as CASSSSRGWNEQFF.

This sequence joins TRBV4-1 and TRBJ1-2; TRBD1 might be the D (5 bases). Between the trimmed V and J ends, which lost 0 bases and 2 bases, there was a span of 13 bases. The CDR3 has 16 residues. Germline lookup yields CDR1 MGHRA and CDR2 YSYEKL. CDR3 bases: TGCGCCAGCAGCCAAGATCCGCAGGGATCAAACTATGGCTACACCTTC. It codes for CASSQDPQGSNYGYTF.

The chain recombines TRBV24-1 with TRBJ1-4; a weak D match, TRBD1 (6 bases). V was shortened by 6 bases and J by 2 bases, with 12 bases between the two germline ends. The CDR3 has 15 residues. The germline CDR1 and CDR2 sequences are KGHDR and SFDVKD. CDR3 in DNA: TGTGCCACCAGTTCCTCAGGGGTGACTAATGAAAAACTGTTTTTT. As protein: CATSSSGVTNEKLFF.

The chain is built from TRBV9 and TRBJ2-7; tentative D call: TRBD1 (6 bases). V lost 3 bases and J lost 1, with 14 bases in between. Germline CDR1 and CDR2: SGDLS and YYNGEE. The CDR3 sequence is 15 residues long. CDR3 in amino acids: CASSALMDSSYEQYF. CDR3 DNA sequence: TGTGCCAGCAGCGCGCTTATGGACAGTTCCTACGAGCAGTACTTC.